This passage covers 21 T cell receptor beta chains from one sample sequenced in a study of shared clonotypes between healthy human individuals. TCRdb's table, derived via immunoSEQ multiplex PCR, lists solely in-frame clones and lacks some. The profile shows roughly 2.6 million clones, around nine tenths of them singletons. The sequenced sample was naive CD4+ T cells sorted from blood. The subset: CD45RA+ positively selected. All receptors come from a man aged 18-30 years in good health.

The genes are TRBV7-2 and TRBJ1-2, with a weak D call TRBD1 (6 bases). V was clipped by 1 base and J by 4 bases, with 13 bases between them. The CDR3 is made up of 15 amino acids. CDR1 and CDR2 from the germline V gene are SGHTA and FQGNSA. CDR3 protein: CASSLDPGAGYGYTF. The CDR3 nucleotides are TGTGCCAGCAGCTTAGATCCAGGGGCAGGCTATGGCTACACCTTC.

The rearrangement joins TRBV4-1 to TRBJ1-6; D gene unclear. Germline-derived CDR1 and CDR2 are MGHRA and YSYEKL. Trimming pared 0 bases from V and 5 bases from J, leaving 8 bases between. The CDR3 extends over 15 amino acids. The CDR3 spells CASSQDMRNNSPLHF. CDR3 nucleotide sequence: TGCGCCAGCAGCCAAGATATGAGGAATAATTCACCCCTCCACTTT.

The CDR3: CATSRTGIKAYEQYF. CDR3 bases: TGTGCCACCAGCAGGACAGGGATTAAGGCCTACGAGCAGTACTTC. The chain links TRBV15 to TRBJ2-7; 7 nucleotides line up with TRBD1. The CDR3 loop spans 15 amino acids. Germline lookup yields CDR1 LNHNV and CDR2 YYDKDF (reference sequence). The V gene end was trimmed by 3 bases and the J gene end by 2 bases; junction bases not matched to a gene: 7.

The gene calls are TRBV6-5 and TRBJ2-1; D gene uncertain. The CDR3 consists of 12 residues. In germline, CDR1 is MNHEY, CDR2 SVGAGI. For the CDR3, the DNA is TGTGTCGCCGGGCGCTCCTACAATGAGCAGTTCTTC. This encodes CVAGRSYNEQFF.

V usage is TRBV15 and J usage is TRBJ2-7; the match to TRBD2 covers 11 bases. Trimming cost V 4 bases and J 1 base; bases outside gene matches: 9. The CDR3 extends over 17 amino acids. Germline loops: CDR1 LNHNV, CDR2 YYDKDF (reference sequence). CDR3 DNA: TGTGCCACCAGCACTGGGGGACTAGCGGCCAGATCCTACGAGCAGTACTTC. This encodes CATSTGGLAARSYEQYF.

This clone was seen just once. The V call is TRBV5-1, the J call TRBJ1-2, with a possible D match to TRBD1 (5 bases). The CDR3 spans 12 residues. Germline CDR1 reads SGHRS; CDR2 reads YFSETQ. Trimming took 2 bases from V and 12 from J, leaving 14 bases between them. This chain's CDR3 is CASSFGTAGHTF. The CDR3 coding sequence is TGCGCCAGCAGCTTCGGGACGGCGGGACACACCTTC.

The chain couples TRBV5-1 to TRBJ1-1; TRBD1 agrees at 9 bases. Per germline, CDR1 SGHRS and CDR2 YFSETQ. The CDR3 spans 14 residues. The ends lost 3 bases at V and 3 bases at J; junction bases unmatched: 3. In nucleotides, the CDR3 is TGCGCCAGCAGCTCACAGGGGGCGGACACTGAAGCTTTCTTT. This encodes CASSSQGADTEAFF.

V is TRBV5-1 and J is TRBJ2-7; 7 nucleotides align to TRBD2. CDR3 size: 14 residues. Trimming at V came to 5 bases and at J to 3 bases, leaving 8 bases not matched to a gene. Germline lookup yields CDR1 SGHRS and CDR2 YFSETQ. CDR3 coding DNA: TGCGCCAGCAGTACGTCTAGCGGCAGCTACGAGCAGTACTTC. Translation: CASSTSSGSYEQYF.

The chain recombines TRBV4-1 with TRBJ2-5, with TRBD2 as a possible D gene (5 bases). CDR1 and CDR2 (germline): MGHRA, YSYEKL. The V gene lost 0 bases and the J gene lost 4 bases, with 12 bases spanning the gap. The CDR3 has 15 amino acids. CDR3 residues: CASSQDPSRGETQYF. The CDR3 DNA sequence: TGCGCCAGCAGCCAAGACCCCTCTCGGGGAGAGACCCAGTACTTC.

This chain uses TRBV5-1 with TRBJ1-4, with D unclear. The germline gives CDR1 SGHRS, CDR2 YFSETQ. The CDR3 length is 18 residues. Trimming removed 0 bases from V and 6 bases from J, with 21 bases in between. CDR3 loop: CASSLDTRRVTSYEKLFF. CDR3 nucleotides: TGCGCCAGCAGCTTGGACACTAGACGTGTGACCTCCTATGAAAAACTGTTTTTT.

V gene TRBV30 combines with J gene TRBJ2-1; possible D gene TRBD2, 5 bases. V shed 4 bases and J shed 11 bases, with 12 bases lying between them. This CDR3 region has 11 residues. Germline loops: CDR1 GTSNPN, CDR2 SVGIG (reference sequence). The chain's CDR3 is CAWMAEGKQFF. Here the CDR3 DNA reads TGTGCCTGGATGGCAGAGGGTAAGCAGTTCTTC.

On this clone: Other nucleotide sequences from this sample produce the same CDR3. This CDR3 reads CASSVSSSSYNEQFF. The CDR3 nucleotides are TGTGCCAGCAGCGTATCTAGCAGCTCCTACAATGAGCAGTTCTTC. The chain recombines TRBV9 with TRBJ2-1; D perhaps matches TRBD2 (5 bases). The V gene lost 1 base and the J gene lost 0 bases, with 8 bases spanning the gap. This CDR3 comprises 15 residues. Germline V gene sequence: CDR1 SGDLS, CDR2 YYNGEE.

Remarks on this clone: The sample carries other DNA sequences with the same CDR3. V is TRBV30 and J is TRBJ1-2; perhaps TRBD1 as D (5 bases). V lost 2 bases to trimming and J lost 3 bases, with 7 bases between them. Looked up from germline, CDR1 is GTSNPN and CDR2 is SVGIG (reference sequence). The CDR3 loop spans 12 amino acids. The CDR3 bases are TGTGCCTGGAGTCAGGGAGACTATGGCTACACCTTC. Encoded protein: CAWSQGDYGYTF.

On this clone: The same CDR3 can be traced to other DNA sequences in this sample. The chain links TRBV28 to TRBJ2-6; D remains ambiguous. V lost 6 bases, J lost 0 bases, and 3 bases lay in between. CDR3 length equals 13 residues. CDR1 is MDHEN, CDR2 SYDVKM, per germline. The CDR3 loop is CASRGSGANVLTF. CDR3 nucleotides: TGTGCCAGCAGGGGCTCTGGGGCCAACGTCCTGACTTTC.

The J gene is TRBJ2-1, the V gene TRBV7-8, with 16 bases that match TRBD2. The CDR3 has 19 residues. From germline, CDR1 is SGHVS and CDR2 FQNEAQ. The V segment lost 5 bases and the J segment 2 bases; nucleotides outside the gene matches: 9. In DNA, the CDR3 is TGTGCCAGCAGCCCCGACGGGACTAGCGGGAGGGGGACCTACAATGAGCAGTTCTTC. It specifies CASSPDGTSGRGTYNEQFF.

The rearrangement links TRBV7-9 to TRBJ2-2, with D possibly being TRBD1 (5 bases). Trimming left V 8 bases short and J 4 bases short, with 20 bases between. Looked up from germline, CDR1 is SEHNR and CDR2 is FQNEAQ (reference sequence). The CDR3 length is 16 residues. The CDR3 DNA reads as TGTGCCAGCCGGAAAACGACAGTAAAGATCACCGGGGAGCTGTTTTTT. This gives the protein CASRKTTVKITGELFF.

The chain is built from TRBV27 and TRBJ2-4, with unresolved D. The germline V gene encodes CDR1 MNHEY and CDR2 SMNVEV (reference sequence). With 5 bases removed from V and 0 bases from J, the gap between germline ends came to 11 bases. This CDR3 is built from 15 residues. The CDR3, as DNA: TGTGCCAGCAGTCCCCAGCGACTAGCCAAAAACATTCAGTACTTC. It yields the protein CASSPQRLAKNIQYF.

CDR3: CAISEPGEAPHF. The CDR3 DNA follows: TGTGCCATCAGTGAGCCGGGAGAGGCACCCCACTTT. This chain joins TRBV10-3 and TRBJ1-6, with unresolved D. V lost 2 bases and J 18 bases, leaving 14 bases between the germline ends. Germline V lookup: CDR1 ENHRY, CDR2 SYGVKD. This CDR3 comprises 12 residues.

The chain has TRBV2 and TRBJ2-1; 9 nucleotides align to TRBD1. The CDR3 contains 18 residues. The V and J ends lost 6 bases and 4 bases, in that order; junction bases with no gene match: 16. Germline V gene sequence: CDR1 SNHLY, CDR2 FYNNEI. CDR3 sequence reads: CASSDLDRGRGSYNEQFF. As DNA, the CDR3 is TGTGCCAGCAGCGACCTCGACAGGGGGAGAGGGAGTTACAATGAGCAGTTCTTC. The entire variable domain, with the rest obtained from reference TRBV2 and TRBJ2-1, is as follows: EPEVTQTPSHQVTQMGQEVILRCVPISNHLYFYWYRQILGQKVEFLVSFYNNEISEKSEIFDDQFSVERPDGSNFTLKIRSTKLEDSAMYFCASSDLDRGRGSYNEQFFGPGTRLTVL.

V and J are TRBV11-2 and TRBJ2-1; D may be TRBD1 (6 bases). This CDR3 has 15 residues. Trimming pared 5 bases from V and 7 bases from J, leaving 18 bases between. CDR1 and CDR2 from the germline V gene are SGHAT and FQNNGV. Here the CDR3 DNA reads TGTGCCAGCAGCCCTAGGGGTAGGGGACAAAATGAGCAGTTCTTC. It is translated as CASSPRGRGQNEQFF.

The chain carries TRBV19 and TRBJ2-5; the D call may be TRBD1 or TRBD2 (6 bases each). CDR3 length equals 15 residues. Germline V gene lookup returns CDR1 LNHDA and CDR2 SQIVND (reference sequence). The germline V and J ends were trimmed by 5 bases and 5 bases, with 18 bases remaining between them. In DNA form, the CDR3 reads TGTGCCAGTAGTTCCAACCGGGGGCCAGGGGAGACCCAGTACTTC. Its protein product is CASSSNRGPGETQYF.